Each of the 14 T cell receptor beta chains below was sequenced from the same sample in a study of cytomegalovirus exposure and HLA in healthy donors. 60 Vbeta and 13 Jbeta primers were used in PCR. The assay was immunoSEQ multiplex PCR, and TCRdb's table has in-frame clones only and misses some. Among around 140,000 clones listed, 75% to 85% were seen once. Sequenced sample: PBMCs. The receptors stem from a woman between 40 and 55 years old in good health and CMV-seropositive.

The CDR3 nucleotides read TGCAGTGCCCGTAGCTATGGCTACACCTTC. Its translation: CSARSYGYTF. The rearrangement links TRBV20-1 to TRBJ1-2; D gene unclear. Per germline, CDR1 DFQATT and CDR2 SNEGSKA (reference sequence). Trimming stripped 6 bases from V and 4 bases from J, with 6 bases between. The CDR3 is made up of 10 amino acids.

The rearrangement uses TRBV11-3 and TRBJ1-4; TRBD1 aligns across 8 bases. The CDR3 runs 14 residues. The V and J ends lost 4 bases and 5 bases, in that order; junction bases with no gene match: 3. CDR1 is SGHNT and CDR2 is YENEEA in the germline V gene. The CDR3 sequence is CASSSQGANEKLFF. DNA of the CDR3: TGTGCCAGCAGCTCCCAGGGGGCGAATGAAAAACTGTTTTTT.

DNA for the CDR3: TGTGCCATCAGTGAAAACGACAGAAATTACGAGCAGTACTTC. This sequence encodes CAISENDRNYEQYF. The V call is TRBV10-3, the J call TRBJ2-7, with a weak D call TRBD1 (5 bases). The length of the CDR3 is 14 residues. CDR1 and CDR2 (germline): ENHRY, SYGVKD. Trimming left V 3 bases short and J 4 bases short, with 13 bases between.

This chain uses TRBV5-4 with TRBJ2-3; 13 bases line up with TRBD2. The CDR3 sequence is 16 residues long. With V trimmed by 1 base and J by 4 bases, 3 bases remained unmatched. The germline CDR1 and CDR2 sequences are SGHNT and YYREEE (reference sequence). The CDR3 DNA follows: TGTGCCAGCAGCTTGAAACTAGCGGGAGGGTCAGATACGCAGTATTTT. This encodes CASSLKLAGGSDTQYF.

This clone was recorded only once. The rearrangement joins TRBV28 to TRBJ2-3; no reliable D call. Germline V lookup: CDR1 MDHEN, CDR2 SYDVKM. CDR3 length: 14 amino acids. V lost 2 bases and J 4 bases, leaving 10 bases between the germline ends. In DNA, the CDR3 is TGTGCCAGCAGTTTAGGGCCCTTCGCAGATACGCAGTATTTT. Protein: CASSLGPFADTQYF.

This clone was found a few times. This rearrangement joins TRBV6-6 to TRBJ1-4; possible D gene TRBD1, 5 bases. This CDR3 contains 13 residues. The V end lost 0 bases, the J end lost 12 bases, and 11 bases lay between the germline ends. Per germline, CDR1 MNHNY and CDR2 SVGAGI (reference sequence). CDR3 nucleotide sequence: TGTGCCAGCAGTTACTCGATACGGGGGGAACTGTTTTTT. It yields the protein CASSYSIRGELFF.

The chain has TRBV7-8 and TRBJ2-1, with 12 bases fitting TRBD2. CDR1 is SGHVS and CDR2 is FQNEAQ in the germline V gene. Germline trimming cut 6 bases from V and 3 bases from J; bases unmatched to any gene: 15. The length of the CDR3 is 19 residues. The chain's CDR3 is CASRTGLAGSLPYYNEQFF. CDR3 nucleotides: TGTGCCAGCAGAACGGGACTAGCGGGTTCTCTACCTTACTACAATGAGCAGTTCTTC.

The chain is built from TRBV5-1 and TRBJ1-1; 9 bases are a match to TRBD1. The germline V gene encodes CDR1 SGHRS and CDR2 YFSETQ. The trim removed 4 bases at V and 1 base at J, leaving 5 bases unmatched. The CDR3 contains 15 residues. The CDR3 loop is CASSPGGQGNTEAFF. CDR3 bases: TGCGCCAGCAGCCCGGGGGGACAGGGGAACACTGAAGCTTTCTTT.

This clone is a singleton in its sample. For the CDR3, the DNA is TGTGCCAGCAGTTACTCCGGGACAGCCAATTCACCCCTCCACTTT. Protein: CASSYSGTANSPLHF. The chain recombines TRBV6-5 with TRBJ1-6; 7 nucleotides match TRBD1. The V segment lost 0 bases and the J segment 7 bases; nucleotides outside the gene matches: 3. This CDR3 region has 15 residues. Germline CDR1 MNHEY, CDR2 SVGAGI.

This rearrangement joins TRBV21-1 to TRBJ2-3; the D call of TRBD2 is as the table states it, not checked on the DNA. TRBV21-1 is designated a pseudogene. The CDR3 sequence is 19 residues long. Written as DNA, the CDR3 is TGTGCCAGCAGCAAAGTCCGCCCCGGACTAGCGGACAACACAGATACGCAGTATTTT. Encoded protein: CASSKVRPGLADNTDTQYF.

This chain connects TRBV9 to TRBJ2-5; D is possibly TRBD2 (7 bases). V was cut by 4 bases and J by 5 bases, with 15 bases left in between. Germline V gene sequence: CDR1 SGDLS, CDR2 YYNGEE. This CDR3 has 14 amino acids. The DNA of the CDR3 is TGTGCCAGCAGCCCGGGGGGCTTGAAGGAGACCCAGTACTTC. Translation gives CASSPGGLKETQYF. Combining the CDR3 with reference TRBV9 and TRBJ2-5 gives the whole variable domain DSGVTQTPKHLITATGQRVTLRCSPRSGDLSVYWYQQSLDQGLQFLIQYYNGEERAKGNILERFSAQQFPDLHSELNLSSLELGDSALYFCASSPGGLKETQYFGPGTRLLVL.

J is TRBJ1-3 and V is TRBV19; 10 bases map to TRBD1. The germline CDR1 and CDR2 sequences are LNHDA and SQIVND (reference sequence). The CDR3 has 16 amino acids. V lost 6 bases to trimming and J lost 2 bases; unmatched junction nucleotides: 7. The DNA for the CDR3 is TGTGCCAGTAGCGGGGGACAGGGGCATACTGGAAACACCATATATTTT. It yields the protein CASSGGQGHTGNTIYF.

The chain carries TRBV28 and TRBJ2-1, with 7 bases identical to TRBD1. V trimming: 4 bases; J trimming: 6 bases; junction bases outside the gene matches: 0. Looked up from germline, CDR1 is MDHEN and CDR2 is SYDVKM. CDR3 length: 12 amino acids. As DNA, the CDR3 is TGTGCCAGCAGTTCAGGGGGCAATGAGCAGTTCTTC. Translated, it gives CASSSGGNEQFF.

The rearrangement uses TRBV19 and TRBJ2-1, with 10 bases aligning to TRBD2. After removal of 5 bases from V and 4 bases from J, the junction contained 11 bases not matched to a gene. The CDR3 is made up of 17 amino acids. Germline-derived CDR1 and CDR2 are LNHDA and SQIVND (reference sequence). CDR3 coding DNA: TGTGCCAGTAGTCACGATTCTAGCGGGAGAAGGTACAATGAGCAGTTCTTC. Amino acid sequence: CASSHDSSGRRYNEQFF.